These 30 T cell receptor beta chains were sequenced from one sample in a study of blood T cell repertoires in COVID-19. Assay used: immunoSEQ multiplex PCR; TCRdb lists only in-frame clones, some missing. Of under 500,000 clones detected, around 89% appear once; the ten largest clones hold 4.3%. Sequenced sample: peripheral blood. Every receptor here comes from a woman in her twenties or thirties with acute or convalescent COVID-19.

V usage is TRBV6-1 and J usage is TRBJ2-7; no definite D call. The CDR3 length is 15 residues. From germline, CDR1 is MNHNS and CDR2 SASEGT. V was clipped by 0 bases and J by 0 bases, with 9 bases between them. The CDR3 sequence: CASSEARQSSYEQYF. The CDR3 DNA reads TGTGCCAGCAGTGAAGCGCGGCAGAGCTCCTACGAGCAGTACTTC.

The chain recombines TRBV7-6 with TRBJ2-1, with 8 bases that match TRBD1. Germline-derived CDR1 and CDR2 are SGHVS and FNYEAQ. Germline trimming cut 4 bases from V and 7 bases from J; bases unmatched to any gene: 12. This CDR3 region has 16 residues. The CDR3 DNA follows: TGTGCCAGCAGCTCCAGGGGGTCAGGGGGCATGAATGAGCAGTTCTTC. Amino acid sequence: CASSSRGSGGMNEQFF.

This clone came up once. J is TRBJ2-1 and V is TRBV2; D is perhaps TRBD2 (7 bases). This CDR3 comprises 15 residues. Germline V gene lookup returns CDR1 SNHLY and CDR2 FYNNEI. V was pared by 8 bases and J by 3 bases, with 17 bases between. CDR3 protein: CASLLSRGGYNEQFF. For the CDR3, the DNA is TGTGCCAGCCTCCTTTCGAGGGGGGGCTACAATGAGCAGTTCTTC.

This clone was seen a few times. The V and J genes are TRBV4-1 and TRBJ2-1, with D possibly being TRBD2 (6 bases). CDR1 MGHRA and CDR2 YSYEKL come from the germline V gene. Trimming removed 2 bases from V and 8 bases from J, with 16 bases in between. The CDR3 extends over 15 amino acids. Here the CDR3 reads CASSQRLVGVYEQFF. CDR3 bases: TGCGCCAGCAGCCAAAGACTAGTAGGAGTCTATGAGCAGTTCTTC.

The chain links TRBV5-1 to TRBJ2-1; D perhaps matches TRBD1 (5 bases). Germline loops: CDR1 SGHRS, CDR2 YFSETQ. Trimming stripped 4 bases from V and 2 bases from J, with 13 bases between. There are 15 residues in the CDR3. The CDR3 here is CASSLLTDTYNEQFF. CDR3 nucleotides: TGCGCCAGCAGCCTCCTGACAGATACCTACAATGAGCAGTTCTTC.

The table lists this clone with a few counts. DNA of the CDR3: TGTGCCAGCACCGAATCACTAGCGGGGAGGGGTGAGCAGTTCTTC. It codes for CASTESLAGRGEQFF. V gene TRBV2 combines with J gene TRBJ2-1, with 10 bases matching TRBD2. The CDR3 covers 15 residues. From germline, CDR1 is SNHLY and CDR2 FYNNEI. The junction had 12 bases not matched to a gene; V was cut back by 7 bases and J by 9 bases.

This chain uses TRBV5-5 with TRBJ2-3; 7 bases agree with TRBD2. The CDR3 consists of 13 residues. The trim removed 3 bases at V and 6 bases at J, leaving 4 bases unmatched. Germline V lookup: CDR1 SGHKS, CDR2 YYEKEE (reference sequence). CDR3 amino acids: CASSSAGVDTQYF. The CDR3 coding sequence is TGTGCCAGCAGCTCCGCGGGAGTGGATACGCAGTATTTT.

This clone was found once. The same CDR3 is also encoded by other DNA sequences in this sample. The J gene is TRBJ2-3, the V gene TRBV29-1; D not resolved. The V gene lost 0 bases and the J gene lost 1 base, with 8 bases spanning the gap. This CDR3 spans 14 amino acids. CDR1 is SQVTM and CDR2 is ANQGSEA in the germline V gene. CDR3 residues: CSVEDPQGTDTQYF. CDR3 DNA: TGCAGCGTTGAAGATCCCCAGGGCACAGATACGCAGTATTTT.

J is TRBJ1-3 and V is TRBV5-3; 7 bases are a match to TRBD1. TRBV5-3 is filed as an ORF, its function uncertain. The V segment lost 4 bases and the J segment 0 bases; nucleotides outside the gene matches: 7. This CDR3 is built from 16 residues. The CDR3 is CARSAGQPNSGNTIYF. The CDR3 DNA is TGTGCCAGAAGCGCGGGACAGCCCAACTCTGGAAACACCATATATTTT.

V and J are TRBV6-5 and TRBJ1-2, with D perhaps matching TRBD1 (5 bases). The V gene lost 0 bases and the J gene lost 4 bases, with 12 bases spanning the gap. In germline, CDR1 is MNHEY, CDR2 SVGAGI. This CDR3 spans 15 amino acids. The CDR3 nucleotides read TGTGCCAGCAGTTACTCGCCATCCGGGGGCTATGGCTACACCTTC. Translating gives CASSYSPSGGYGYTF.

The chain combines TRBV18 with TRBJ1-5; D may be TRBD1 (6 bases). V lost 2 bases to trimming and J lost 4 bases, with 12 bases between them. The CDR3 has 15 amino acids. Per the germline V gene, CDR1 is KGHSH and CDR2 is LQKENI. The CDR3 coding sequence is TGTGCCAGCTCACCAGGAGACAGGAGGAATCAGCCCCAGCATTTT. Encoded protein: CASSPGDRRNQPQHF.

V gene TRBV3-1 (or the pseudogene TRBV3-2) combines with J gene TRBJ2-3; 12 positions match TRBD2. Trimming at V came to 7 bases and at J to 5 bases, leaving 7 bases not matched to a gene. The CDR3 is 15 amino acids. Germline loops: CDR1 LGHDT, CDR2 YNNKEL (reference sequence). The CDR3 DNA reads TGTGCCAGCACCCCTAGCGGGGGGGAAAGAGATACGCAGTATTTT. Its protein is CASTPSGGERDTQYF.

J is TRBJ2-1 and V is TRBV7-9, with no clear D. The CDR3 consists of 14 residues. V was trimmed by 1 base and J by 1 base, leaving 5 bases between them. Germline V gives CDR1 SEHNR, CDR2 FQNEAQ (reference sequence). In DNA, the CDR3 is TGTGCCAGCAGCTTAGGGCATTCCTACAATGAGCAGTTCTTC. This encodes CASSLGHSYNEQFF.

The gene calls are TRBV4-1 and TRBJ2-5; TRBD2 is a possible D gene (6 bases). Trimming pared 4 bases from V and 0 bases from J, leaving 9 bases between. The CDR3 runs 14 residues. CDR1 MGHRA and CDR2 YSYEKL come from the germline V gene. The CDR3 protein is CASSPGGNQETQYF. CDR3 bases: TGCGCCAGCAGCCCCGGCGGGAACCAAGAGACCCAGTACTTC.

The DNA of the CDR3 is TGTGCCAGCAGCTACAGACAGCCCACGAACACCGGGGAGCTGTTTTTT. Amino acid sequence: CASSYRQPTNTGELFF. J is TRBJ2-2 and V is TRBV7-9, with D possibly matching TRBD1 (5 bases). This CDR3 is 16 amino acids long. The V gene's germline CDR1 is SEHNR and CDR2 FQNEAQ (reference sequence). With 4 bases removed from V and 0 bases from J, the gap between germline ends came to 12 bases. Complete variable domain (other parts from reference TRBV7-9 and TRBJ2-2): DTGVSQNPRHKITKRGQNVTFRCDPISEHNRLYWYRQTLGQGPEFLTYFQNEAQLEKSRLLSDRFSAERPKGSFSTLEIQRTEQGDSAMYLCASSYRQPTNTGELFFGEGSRLTVL.

The chain employs TRBV6-1 and TRBJ2-1; 14 bases fit TRBD2. Unmatched junction bases numbered 1, after V lost 1 base and J lost 8 bases. The CDR3 contains 15 residues. Per the germline V gene, CDR1 is MNHNS and CDR2 is SASEGT. CDR3 nucleotides: TGTGCCAGCAGTGAAGGGACTAGCGGGGGGTATGAGCAGTTCTTC. This codes for CASSEGTSGGYEQFF.

The chain has TRBV6-1 and TRBJ1-1, with no clear D. The V end was cut by 0 bases, the J end by 6 bases, with 17 bases between. CDR1 and CDR2 from the germline V gene are MNHNS and SASEGT. The CDR3 is 16 residues long. The CDR3 protein is CASSEAGVERYAEAFF. CDR3 nucleotides: TGTGCCAGCAGTGAAGCAGGAGTCGAACGTTACGCTGAAGCTTTCTTT.

The chain joins TRBV18 to TRBJ1-5; D call uncertain. The CDR3 sequence is 14 residues long. Trimming removed 5 bases at V and 5 bases at J, with 13 bases between. Germline CDR1 and CDR2: KGHSH and LQKENI. CDR3 sequence reads: CASSNLRGDQPQHF. DNA for the CDR3: TGTGCCAGCTCAAATCTTCGGGGAGATCAGCCCCAGCATTTT. Full variable domain (rest looked up from reference TRBV18 and TRBJ1-5): NAGVMQNPRHLVRRRGQEARLRCSPMKGHSHVYWYRQLPEEGLKFMVYLQKENIIDESGMPKERFSAEFPKEGPSILRIQQVVRGDSAAYFCASSNLRGDQPQHFGDGTRLSIL.

The rearrangement uses TRBV29-1 and TRBJ1-4; 8 bases are shared with TRBD1. In germline, CDR1 is SQVTM, CDR2 ANQGSEA. The CDR3 is 14 amino acids. The J segment lost 5 bases and the V segment lost 4 bases, leaving 6 bases of the junction unmatched. The CDR3 DNA reads TGCAGCGTTGTTGGGTACAGGGGGAATGAAAAACTGTTTTTT. Residues: CSVVGYRGNEKLFF.

For the CDR3, the DNA is TGCGCCAGCAGCGACGGGACAGGGGTAGGCGAGCAGTACTTC. The encoded protein is CASSDGTGVGEQYF. J is TRBJ2-7 and V is TRBV5-1; 10 nucleotides match TRBD1. CDR1 is SGHRS and CDR2 is YFSETQ in the germline V gene. The CDR3 totals 14 residues. V shed 4 bases and J 6 bases; nucleotides not matched to a gene: 7.

This clone was seen once. The rearrangement links TRBV19 to TRBJ2-3, with TRBD2 matching over 8 bases. Germline lookup yields CDR1 LNHDA and CDR2 SQIVND (reference sequence). The V segment lost 10 bases and the J segment 2 bases; nucleotides outside the gene matches: 11. The CDR3 extends over 15 amino acids. The CDR3 DNA reads TGTGCCAACGGACTAGCTCGGTCCAACACAGATACGCAGTATTTT. Its protein product is CANGLARSNTDTQYF. The entire variable domain, with the rest obtained from reference TRBV19 and TRBJ2-3, is as follows: DGGITQSPKYLFRKEGQNVTLSCEQNLNHDAMYWYRQDPGQGLRLIYYSQIVNDFQKGDIAEGYSVSREKKESFPLTVTSAQKNPTAFYLCANGLARSNTDTQYFGPGTRLTVL.

The chain uses TRBV7-3 and TRBJ2-5; D is perhaps TRBD1 (5 bases). The CDR3 is 15 amino acids. V lost 2 bases and J 2 bases, leaving 12 bases between the germline ends. Germline V gene data show CDR1 as SGHTA and CDR2 as FQGTGA. CDR3 protein: CASSLGLQGQETQYF. The CDR3 nucleotides are TGTGCCAGCAGCTTAGGATTGCAGGGTCAAGAGACCCAGTACTTC.

The gene calls are TRBV11-2 and TRBJ2-7; the D gene is possibly TRBD1 (6 bases). The CDR3 has 17 residues. Per the germline V gene, CDR1 is SGHAT and CDR2 is FQNNGV. V lost 1 base and J lost 1, with 17 bases in between. In nucleotides, the CDR3 is TGTGCCAGCAGCTTAGGTCAGGGGCTTGAAGGATCCTACGAGCAGTACTTC. Its protein is CASSLGQGLEGSYEQYF.

Regarding this clone: The junction does not match germline at one end; this may be a read error. The chain carries TRBV15 and TRBJ1-5, with D uncertain. The CDR3 is 13 amino acids. The germline CDR1 and CDR2 sequences are LNHNV and YYDKDF (reference sequence). This CDR3 reads CATSGEEAQPQHF. CDR3 bases: TGTGCCACCAGCGGAGAGGAGGCTCAGCCCCAGCATTTT.

This rearrangement joins TRBV5-4 to TRBJ2-4; the D gene is possibly TRBD1 (6 bases). The V end was cut by 1 base, the J end by 1 base, with 6 bases between. CDR1 is SGHNT and CDR2 is YYREEE in the germline V gene (reference sequence). This CDR3 spans 14 amino acids. CDR3 bases: TGTGCCAGCAGCTTGAGGGGGGCCAAAAACATTCAGTACTTC. Its protein product is CASSLRGAKNIQYF.

The chain is built from TRBV5-8 and TRBJ2-5, with 12 bases aligning to TRBD1. Germline lookup yields CDR1 SGHTS and CDR2 YDEGEE. The ends lost 4 bases at V and 5 bases at J; junction bases unmatched: 6. This CDR3 is built from 15 residues. The CDR3 DNA reads as TGTGCCAGCAGCGCGGGACAGGGGGCGCGGGAGACCCAGTACTTC. Amino acids: CASSAGQGARETQYF.

V gene TRBV7-3 combines with J gene TRBJ2-5, with 15 positions matching TRBD2. The ends lost 4 bases at V and 3 bases at J; junction bases unmatched: 3. Per germline, CDR1 SGHTA and CDR2 FQGTGA. CDR3 length: 16 amino acids. The CDR3 loop reads CASSSGLAGGKETQYF. DNA of the CDR3: TGTGCCAGCAGCTCAGGACTAGCGGGGGGGAAAGAGACCCAGTACTTC.

The J gene is TRBJ2-3, the V gene TRBV19, with TRBD1 matching 10 bases. Trimming at V came to 5 bases and at J to 5 bases, leaving 10 bases not matched to a gene. The CDR3 runs to 16 residues. Germline CDR1 reads LNHDA; CDR2 reads SQIVND (reference sequence). The CDR3 sequence is CASSPRGQGGIDTQYF. For the CDR3, the DNA is TGTGCCAGTAGTCCTAGAGGACAGGGGGGTATAGATACGCAGTATTTT.

The CDR3, as DNA: TGTGCCAGCAGCTGGCGGGCCAACCAAGAGACCCAGTACTTC. Translating it yields CASSWRANQETQYF. This chain joins TRBV7-2 and TRBJ2-5; D perhaps matches TRBD2 (5 bases). Germline assignment: CDR1 SGHTA and CDR2 FQGNSA. Deletions cut 4 bases from V and 0 bases from J, with 9 bases between. The CDR3 loop spans 14 amino acids.

In this sample, this clone turned up once. The V and J genes are TRBV29-1 and TRBJ1-6, with 7 bases fitting TRBD1. Germline assignment: CDR1 SQVTM and CDR2 ANQGSEA. The CDR3 spans 19 residues. The trim removed 5 bases at V and 7 bases at J, leaving 23 bases unmatched. The DNA of the CDR3 is TGCAGCGTTTGTCGCCAAGGGGGCGCCTCCCTTGAGTCGAATTCACCCCTCCACTTT. This sequence encodes CSVCRQGGASLESNSPLHF.